This T cell receptor beta chain was profiled in a study of cytomegalovirus exposure and HLA in healthy donors. Whole-study findings and limits: As a later analysis revealed, most CMV-associated TCR beta chains appeared HLA-restricted.

Primers: 60 Vbeta forward and 13 Jbeta reverse. Assay used: immunoSEQ multiplex PCR; TCRdb lists only in-frame clones, some missing. The top ten clones hold over 10% of a sample with 150,000 to 180,000 clones, roughly 80% of them seen once. This CDR3 comprises 15 residues. After removal of 4 bases from V and 3 bases from J, the junction contained 5 bases not matched to a gene. Germline values: CDR1 SGDLS, CDR2 YYNGEE. To note about this clone: Its antigen is still unknown.

The receptor's source is a man aged 30 to 45 in good health and CMV-seropositive. The source material was PBMCs. This chain uses TRBV9 with TRBJ2-5, with TRBD2 matching 11 bases. In DNA form, the CDR3 reads TGTGCCAGCAGCAAGGGACTAGCGGCAGAAGAGACCCAGTACTTC. It is translated as CASSKGLAAEETQYF.